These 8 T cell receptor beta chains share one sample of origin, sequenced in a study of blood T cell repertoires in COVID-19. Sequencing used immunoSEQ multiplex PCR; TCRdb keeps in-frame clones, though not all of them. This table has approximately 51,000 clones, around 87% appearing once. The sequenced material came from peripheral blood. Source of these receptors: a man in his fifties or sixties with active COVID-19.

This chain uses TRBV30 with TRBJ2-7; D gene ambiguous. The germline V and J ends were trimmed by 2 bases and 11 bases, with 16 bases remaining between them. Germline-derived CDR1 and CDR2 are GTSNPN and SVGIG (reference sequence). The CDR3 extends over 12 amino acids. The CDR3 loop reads CAWSPARKHKYF. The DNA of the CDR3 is TGTGCCTGGAGTCCTGCTAGAAAACATAAGTACTTC.

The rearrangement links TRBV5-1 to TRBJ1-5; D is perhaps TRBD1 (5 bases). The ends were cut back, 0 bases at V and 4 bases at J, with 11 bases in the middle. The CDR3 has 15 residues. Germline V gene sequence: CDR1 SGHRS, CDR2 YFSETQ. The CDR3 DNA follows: TGCGCCAGCAGCTTGGGGACATCAGTTAATCAGCCCCAGCATTTT. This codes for CASSLGTSVNQPQHF.

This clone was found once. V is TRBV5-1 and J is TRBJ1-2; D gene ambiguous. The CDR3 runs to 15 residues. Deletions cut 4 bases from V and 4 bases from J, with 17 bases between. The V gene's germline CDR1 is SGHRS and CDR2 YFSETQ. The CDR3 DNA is TGCGCCAGCAGCCGTGAGACGGGGTGGCTCTATGGCTACACCTTC. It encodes CASSRETGWLYGYTF.

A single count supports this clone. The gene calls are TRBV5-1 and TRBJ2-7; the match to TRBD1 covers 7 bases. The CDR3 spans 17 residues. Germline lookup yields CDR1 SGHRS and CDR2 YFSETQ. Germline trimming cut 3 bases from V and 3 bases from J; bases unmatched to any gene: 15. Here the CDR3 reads CASSSVLRGQRYYEQYF. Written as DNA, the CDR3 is TGCGCCAGCAGCTCCGTCCTTCGGGGACAGAGGTACTACGAGCAGTACTTC.

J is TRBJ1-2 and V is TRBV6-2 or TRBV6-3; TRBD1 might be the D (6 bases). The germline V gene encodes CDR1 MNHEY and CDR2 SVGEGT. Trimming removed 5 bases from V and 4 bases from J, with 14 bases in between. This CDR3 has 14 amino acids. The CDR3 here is CASSTGTPIYGYTF. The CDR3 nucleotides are TGTGCCAGCAGTACCGGGACACCCATCTATGGCTACACCTTC.

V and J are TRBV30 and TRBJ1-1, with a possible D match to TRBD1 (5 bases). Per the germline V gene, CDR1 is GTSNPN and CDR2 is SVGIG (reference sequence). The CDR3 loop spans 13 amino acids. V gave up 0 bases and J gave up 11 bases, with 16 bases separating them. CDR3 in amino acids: CAWSVERRGGAFF. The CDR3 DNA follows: TGTGCCTGGAGTGTAGAGCGAAGGGGTGGGGCTTTCTTT.

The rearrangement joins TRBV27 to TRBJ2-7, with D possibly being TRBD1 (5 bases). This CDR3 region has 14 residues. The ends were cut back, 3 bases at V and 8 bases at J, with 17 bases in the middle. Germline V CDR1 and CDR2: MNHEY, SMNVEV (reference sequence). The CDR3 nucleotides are TGTGCCAGCAGTTTGGAACACAGGAAGACTCAGCAGTACTTC. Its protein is CASSLEHRKTQQYF.

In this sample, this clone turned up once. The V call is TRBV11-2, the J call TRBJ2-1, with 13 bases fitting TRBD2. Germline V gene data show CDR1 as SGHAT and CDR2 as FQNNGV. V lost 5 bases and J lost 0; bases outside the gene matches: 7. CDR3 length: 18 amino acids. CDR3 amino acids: CASSRPGLAGFSYNEQFF. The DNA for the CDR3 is TGTGCCAGCAGCCGCCCGGGACTAGCGGGATTCTCCTACAATGAGCAGTTCTTC.